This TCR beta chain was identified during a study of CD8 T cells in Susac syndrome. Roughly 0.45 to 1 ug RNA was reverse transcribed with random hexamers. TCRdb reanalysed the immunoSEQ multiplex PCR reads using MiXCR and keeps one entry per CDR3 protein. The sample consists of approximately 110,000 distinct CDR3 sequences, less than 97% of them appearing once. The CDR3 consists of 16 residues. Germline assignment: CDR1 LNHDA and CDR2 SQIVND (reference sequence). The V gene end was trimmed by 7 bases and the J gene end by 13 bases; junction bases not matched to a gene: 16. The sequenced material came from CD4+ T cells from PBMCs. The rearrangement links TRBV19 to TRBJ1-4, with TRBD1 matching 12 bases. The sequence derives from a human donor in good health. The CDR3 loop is CASTPLRGTGGAGLFF. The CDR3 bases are TGTGCCAGTACCCCTCTCCGAGGGACAGGGGGCGCGGGACTGTTTTTT.